This is a list of T cell receptor beta chains from one sample in a study of shared clonotypes between healthy human individuals. Method: immunoSEQ multiplex PCR; TCRdb's copy keeps in-frame clones and lacks some. The sample lists roughly 2 million clones; almost 96% were seen once. The specimen sequenced was naive CD4+ T cells sorted from blood. Every receptor here comes from a man aged 18 to 35 in good health. The CDR3 runs from the conserved cysteine through the conserved F or W. The D gene is left open where the match is weak. Clone size appears in some rows only: once, few, many, or a class for an expanded clone.

abundance: .
v_gene: TRBV6-6
j_gene: TRBJ2-2
d_gene: TRBD2
CDR3aa: CATRRREGTGELFF
CDR3nt: TGTGCCACCAGACGGAGGGAGGGGACCGGGGAGCTGTTTTTT

abundance: .
v_gene: TRBV6-5
j_gene: TRBJ1-1
d_gene: .
CDR3aa: CASSSPYTEAFF
CDR3nt: TGTGCCAGCAGTTCGCCTTACACTGAAGCTTTCTTT

abundance: .
v_gene: TRBV11-2
j_gene: TRBJ1-4
d_gene: .
CDR3aa: CASSSPRRGGEKLFF
CDR3nt: TGTGCCAGCAGCTCGCCGAGACGGGGAGGTGAAAAACTGTTTTTT

abundance: .
v_gene: TRBV5-1
j_gene: TRBJ1-1
d_gene: TRBD1
CDR3aa: CASSTKIGQGSTEAFF
CDR3nt: TGCGCCAGCTCGACTAAGATTGGACAGGGGAGCACTGAAGCTTTCTTT

abundance: .
v_gene: TRBV6-4
j_gene: TRBJ2-5
d_gene: TRBD1
CDR3aa: CASIAGQGRETQYF
CDR3nt: TGTGCCAGCATTGCTGGACAGGGGAGAGAGACCCAGTACTTC

abundance: .
v_gene: TRBV2
j_gene: TRBJ1-1
d_gene: .
CDR3aa: CASSVETVNTEAFF
CDR3nt: TGTGCCAGCAGTGTGGAGACAGTGAACACTGAAGCTTTCTTT

abundance: once
v_gene: TRBV4-2
j_gene: TRBJ2-2
d_gene: TRBD2
CDR3aa: CASSQAGTSGGTGELFF
CDR3nt: TGTGCCAGCAGCCAGGCCGGGACTAGCGGGGGAACCGGGGAGCTGTTTTTT

abundance: .
v_gene: TRBV7-2
j_gene: TRBJ2-5
d_gene: .
CDR3aa: CASSLGGARYF
CDR3nt: TGTGCCAGCAGCTTAGGAGGGGCGAGGTACTTC

abundance: .
v_gene: TRBV5-8
j_gene: TRBJ2-5
d_gene: TRBD1
CDR3aa: CASSPLRTGKTQETQYF
CDR3nt: TGTGCCAGCAGCCCCCTTCGGACAGGGAAAACCCAAGAGACCCAGTACTTC

abundance: .
v_gene: TRBV28
j_gene: TRBJ2-7
d_gene: TRBD1
CDR3aa: CASSSSGTGPYEQYF
CDR3nt: TGTGCCAGCAGTTCCTCCGGGACAGGGCCCTACGAGCAGTACTTC

abundance: .
v_gene: TRBV28
j_gene: TRBJ1-6
d_gene: .
CDR3aa: CASSPTDRYYNSPLHF
CDR3nt: TGTGCCAGCAGTCCAACCGACAGATACTATAATTCACCCCTCCACTTT

abundance: .
v_gene: TRBV5-6
j_gene: TRBJ2-7
d_gene: .
CDR3aa: CASSLMGGPYEQYF
CDR3nt: TGTGCCAGCAGCTTGATGGGGGGACCCTACGAGCAGTACTTC

abundance: .
v_gene: TRBV7-2
j_gene: TRBJ2-3
d_gene: .
CDR3aa: CASSLVDYGTDTQYF
CDR3nt: TGTGCCAGCAGCTTAGTGGACTATGGCACAGATACGCAGTATTTT

abundance: .
v_gene: TRBV6-1
j_gene: TRBJ1-2
d_gene: .
CDR3aa: CASSEHFLVPGTFYGYTF
CDR3nt: TGTGCCAGCAGTGAACATTTTTTGGTTCCGGGGACTTTTTATGGCTACACCTTC

abundance: .
v_gene: TRBV9
j_gene: TRBJ2-1
d_gene: .
CDR3aa: CASSVEIVIPPHEQFF
CDR3nt: TGTGCCAGCAGCGTAGAGATCGTAATACCCCCCCATGAGCAGTTCTTC

abundance: .
v_gene: TRBV7-3
j_gene: TRBJ2-2
d_gene: .
CDR3aa: CASSFTGGTGELFF
CDR3nt: TGTGCCAGCAGCTTTACTGGGGGCACCGGGGAGCTGTTTTTT

abundance: .
v_gene: TRBV30
j_gene: TRBJ2-5
d_gene: .
CDR3aa: CAWSPGWETQYF
CDR3nt: TGTGCCTGGTCTCCAGGGTGGGAGACCCAGTACTTC

abundance: once
v_gene: TRBV30
j_gene: TRBJ1-2
d_gene: .
CDR3aa: CAWKGLGYGYTF
CDR3nt: TGTGCCTGGAAAGGGTTAGGGTATGGCTACACCTTC

abundance: .
v_gene: TRBV29-1
j_gene: TRBJ2-7
d_gene: TRBD1
CDR3aa: CSARDSPYEQYF
CDR3nt: TGCAGCGCCCGGGACAGTCCCTACGAGCAGTACTTC